This paragraph covers one T cell receptor (beta chain) sequence. These data originate in a study of OX40 agonist ivuxolimab in advanced cancers. People who had autoimmune disease history or systemic immunosuppression were excluded. The table came from immunoSEQ multiplex PCR; TCRdb's copy has only in-frame clones and leaves some out. The sample lists more than 70,000 clones; 85% to 95% were seen once. The material sequenced was CD4+ or CD8+ T cells sorted from blood, taken in a trial of the OX40 agonist ivuxolimab. The TCR comes from an adult with an advanced solid tumor such as melanoma, head and neck, liver or kidney cancer.

CDR3 in amino acids: CASSLIPGEAFF. The CDR3 nucleotides read TGTGCCAGCAGCCTAATCCCGGGTGAAGCTTTCTTT. The chain has TRBV6-5 and TRBJ1-1; D gene ambiguous. Germline CDR1 reads MNHEY; CDR2 reads SVGAGI. The CDR3 is 12 residues long. The V and J ends lost 6 bases and 7 bases respectively, with 12 bases between them.